A single TCR beta chain is shown here with its context. Antigen specificity is unknown. A much larger clone is a single base away; this may be a read error. Time point here: newly diagnosed GD, antithyroid drugs for less than 3 months. With RNA extracted from PBMCs as input, the TCR library was made. Through Arm-PCR of CDR3 regions and iRepertoire HTBI primers, TCR beta libraries were built. One entry per CDR3 protein, called by TCRdb with MiXCR from the multiplex PCR reads. Found here are a few hundred thousand distinct CDR3 sequences, 15% of them singletons; the top ten hold 7.8%. CDR3 length: 15 amino acids. Germline V gene data show CDR1 as MDHEN and CDR2 as SYDVKM. This specimen belongs to a study of regulatory T cells in long-lasting Graves disease. Study-wide findings and caveats: Persistent disease preferred TRBV28, TRBJ1-2 and TRBJ2-5; new disease, TRBV20-1 and TRBJ2-1.

The sample was also linked to a second study, of T cells in Graves' hyperthyroidism and ophthalmopathy. That work states: Clinical symptoms, serum thyroxine, TRAb, thyroid ultrasound and orbital computed tomography informed diagnoses.

This chain links TRBV28 with TRBJ2-3; D might be TRBD1 (5 bases). The specimen was peripheral blood mononuclear cells (PBMCs), collected at new diagnosis, from a patient treated with antithyroid drugs. The sequence was collected from a woman aged 40 to 50 with Graves disease. DNA for the CDR3: TGTGCCAGCAGTTTTTTACGGCAGTCCACAGGTACGCAGTATTTT. It specifies CASSFLRQSTGTQYF.